Sequencing of this T cell receptor beta chain was carried out in a study of blood T cell repertoires in COVID-19. The wider study: Italy, Spain and the United States were the sources of the convalescent and acute COVID-19 samples.

The CDR3 is 14 residues long. V was cut by 4 bases and J by 3 bases, with 13 bases left in between. CDR1 and CDR2 (germline): SNHLY, FYNNEI. The cohort comprised adults aged about 18 to 100 years residing in around 25 US areas. Donors in Cohort 3 counted as recovered after two negative PCRs, clearance, or symptom resolution. Method: immunoSEQ multiplex PCR; TCRdb's copy keeps in-frame clones and lacks some. The repertoire holds 300,000 to 350,000 clones, with more than 85% as singletons. Source material: PBMCs or T cells enriched from blood (not recorded which). The clonotype was recovered from a woman under 40 who had recovered from COVID-19. V is TRBV2 and J is TRBJ2-7; the D gene is possibly TRBD1 (5 bases). The CDR3 bases are TGTGCCAGCAGTGGGTCCCGGCAGGGCTACGAGCAGTACTTC. It specifies CASSGSRQGYEQYF.